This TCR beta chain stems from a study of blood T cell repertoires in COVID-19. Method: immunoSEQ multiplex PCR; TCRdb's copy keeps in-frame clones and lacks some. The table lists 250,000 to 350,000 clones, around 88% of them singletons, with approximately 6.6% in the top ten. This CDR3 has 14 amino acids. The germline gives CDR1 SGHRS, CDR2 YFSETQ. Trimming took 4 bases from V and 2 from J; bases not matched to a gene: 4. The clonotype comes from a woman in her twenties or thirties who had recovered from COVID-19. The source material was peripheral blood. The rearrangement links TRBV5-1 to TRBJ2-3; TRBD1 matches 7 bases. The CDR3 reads CASSRDRPTDTQYF. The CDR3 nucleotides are TGCGCCAGCAGCCGGGACAGACCCACAGATACGCAGTATTTT.